A single sample is the source of the 27 T cell receptor beta chains below, sequenced in a study of T cells in Graves' hyperthyroidism and ophthalmopathy (dated by TCRdb to between 2019 and 2020). The library was made by multiplex PCR. Sequenced on an Illumina HiSeq 2000. TCR beta CDR3 regions were amplified from RNA transcripts. A first-round RT-PCR of the TCR CDR3 used the HTBI primer set with the Qiagen OneStep RT-PCR kit. Through fastp at Q25 and MiXCR, TCRdb rebuilt clones from the public reads, retaining in-frame beta chains. Each record represents a unique CDR3 protein, reported with the most common genes and DNA among its rows. The sample table records some 300,000 distinct CDR3 sequences; roughly 20% of these occur just once. 35% to 45% of the sample is in the top ten clones. The sequenced sample consisted of blood. These receptors all stem from a middle-aged man with Graves' ophthalmopathy.

This clonotype was seen repeatedly, ten times or more. The chain employs TRBV18 and TRBJ2-1; no clear D. Germline V lookup: CDR1 KGHSH, CDR2 LQKENI. The CDR3 is 15 amino acids. The germline V and J ends were trimmed by 3 bases and 5 bases, with 14 bases remaining between them. CDR3 in amino acids: CASSPPAAGHNEQFF. Here the CDR3 DNA reads TGTGCCAGCTCACCGCCCGCAGCCGGGCACAATGAGCAGTTCTTC.

The CDR3 spells CASSQGPIYGYTF. The DNA for the CDR3 is TGTGCCAGCAGTCAGGGCCCCATATATGGCTACACCTTC. The chain joins TRBV6-1 to TRBJ1-2; possible D gene TRBD1, 5 bases. CDR1 is MNHNS and CDR2 is SASEGT in the germline V gene. This CDR3 spans 13 amino acids. Trimming removed 5 bases from V and 5 bases from J, with 12 bases in between.

This clonotype was seen repeatedly, ten times or more. This chain uses TRBV20-1 with TRBJ1-2; D uncertain. V lost 4 bases and J lost 3, with 12 bases in between. Germline V CDR1 and CDR2: DFQATT, SNEGSKA (reference sequence). This CDR3 is 13 amino acids long. The CDR3 spells CSAIDPTHYGYTF. In nucleotides, the CDR3 is TGCAGTGCTATCGATCCTACACACTATGGCTACACCTTC.

This clonotype was observed a handful of times. The chain couples TRBV5-5 to TRBJ2-7, with D perhaps TRBD1 (6 bases). The CDR3 consists of 13 residues. V gave up 0 bases and J gave up 5 bases, with 9 bases separating them. CDR1 and CDR2 from the germline V gene are SGHKS and YYEKEE (reference sequence). CDR3 region: CASSLDRVNEQYF. CDR3 nucleotide sequence: TGTGCCAGCAGCTTGGACAGGGTCAACGAGCAGTACTTC. The full variable domain, completed using reference TRBV5-5 and TRBJ2-7, is DAGVTQSPTHLIKTRGQQVTLRCSPISGHKSVSWYQQVLGQGPQFIFQYYEKEERGRGNFPDRFSARQFPNYSSELNVNALLLGDSALYLCASSLDRVNEQYFGPGTRLTVT.

This clonotype has only a few counts. The rearrangement joins TRBV5-1 to TRBJ1-2; TRBD1 matches 7 bases. Germline V gene data show CDR1 as SGHRS and CDR2 as YFSETQ. The CDR3 is 15 amino acids. V shed 2 bases and J 8 bases; nucleotides not matched to a gene: 12. The CDR3 sequence is CASSLRQGILSGYTF. The CDR3 bases are TGCGCCAGCAGCTTACGACAGGGCATACTCTCGGGCTACACCTTC.

This clonotype has a handful of counts. The genes are TRBV6-5 and TRBJ2-3; no definite D call. Deletions cut 1 base from V and 2 bases from J, with 7 bases between. This CDR3 region has 14 residues. Germline CDR1 is MNHEY and CDR2 is SVGAGI. The CDR3 nucleotides read TGTGCCAGCAGTTACTGGTCTACCACAGATACGCAGTATTTT. It specifies CASSYWSTTDTQYF.

CDR3 loop: CATSRVTGGPYEQYF. The CDR3 region has the DNA TGTGCCACCAGCAGGGTGACGGGAGGGCCCTACGAGCAGTACTTC. The rearrangement links TRBV15 to TRBJ2-7; 8 nucleotides agree with TRBD2. V was pared by 3 bases and J by 2 bases, with 6 bases of the junction left unmatched. The CDR3 sequence is 15 residues long. Germline CDR1 LNHNV, CDR2 YYDKDF (reference sequence).

In this sample, this clonotype turned up a few times. The chain recombines TRBV20-1 with TRBJ2-2; 8 nucleotides agree with TRBD2. This CDR3 has 14 residues. Germline V lookup: CDR1 DFQATT, CDR2 SNEGSKA (reference sequence). V shed 3 bases and J 7 bases; nucleotides not matched to a gene: 7. CDR3 DNA: TGCAGTGCTAGGATCGGGAGGGCAGGCGGGGAGCTGTTTTTT. Residues: CSARIGRAGGELFF.

This clonotype occurred many times. The chain combines TRBV7-2 with TRBJ2-7; TRBD1 is a possible D gene (7 bases). Trimming removed 4 bases from V and 1 base from J, with 17 bases in between. This CDR3 is 16 amino acids long. The germline V gene encodes CDR1 SGHTA and CDR2 FQGNSA. For the CDR3, the DNA is TGTGCCAGCAGCTGGGGGGCAGGGGGGCGGTCCTACGAGCAGTACTTC. Translating gives CASSWGAGGRSYEQYF.

This chain links TRBV24-1 with TRBJ2-1; D is undetermined. The germline CDR1 and CDR2 sequences are KGHDR and SFDVKD. V lost 2 bases and J 2 bases, leaving 15 bases between the germline ends. This CDR3 comprises 17 residues. The CDR3 reads CATSDWTSESPYNEQFF. The CDR3 bases are TGTGCCACCAGTGATTGGACGTCAGAGTCGCCCTACAATGAGCAGTTCTTC.

This clonotype was picked up a small number of times. The V call is TRBV2, the J call TRBJ1-2, with D unresolved. CDR3 length equals 11 residues. V was pared by 8 bases and J by 0 bases, with 4 bases between. The germline V gene has CDR1 SNHLY and CDR2 FYNNEI. The CDR3 DNA sequence: TGTGCCAGCGGGACTAACTATGGCTACACCTTC. Translated, it gives CASGTNYGYTF.

The chain recombines TRBV15 with TRBJ1-2; unclear D gene. V was pared by 0 bases and J by 5 bases, with 13 bases between. The CDR3 is made up of 15 amino acids. Germline CDR1 LNHNV, CDR2 YYDKDF (reference sequence). CDR3 protein: CATSRDRGRGYGYTF. In DNA form, the CDR3 reads TGTGCCACCAGCAGAGATCGCGGGCGGGGTTATGGCTACACCTTC.

This clonotype turned up a few times. Written as DNA, the CDR3 is TGCAGTGCTCACCTGGGACAGCCTATGAACACTGAAGCTTTCTTT. This encodes CSAHLGQPMNTEAFF. The chain carries TRBV20-1 and TRBJ1-1; TRBD1 agrees at 7 bases. Germline assignment: CDR1 DFQATT and CDR2 SNEGSKA (reference sequence). The CDR3 has 15 amino acids. The V and J ends lost 5 bases and 0 bases, in that order; junction bases with no gene match: 9.

This clonotype was counted at least ten times. The rearrangement uses TRBV20-1 and TRBJ2-7; TRBD2 might be the D (6 bases). Per the germline V gene, CDR1 is DFQATT and CDR2 is SNEGSKA (reference sequence). Trimming left V 3 bases short and J 9 bases short, with 15 bases between. This CDR3 has 12 amino acids. The CDR3 here is CSASGSVLGQYF. The CDR3 DNA follows: TGCAGTGCTAGCGGGAGCGTACTTGGGCAGTACTTC.

This clonotype was detected a few times. V usage is TRBV29-1 and J usage is TRBJ2-2; TRBD2 matches at 7 bases. Germline CDR1 and CDR2: SQVTM and ANQGSEA. This CDR3 contains 15 residues. J was trimmed by 1 base and V by 4 bases; bases with no gene match: 6. CDR3 in DNA: TGCAGCGTTGGGGAGGGTCGGTTGAACACCGGGGAGCTGTTTTTT. As protein: CSVGEGRLNTGELFF.

This clonotype was recorded a few times. This chain uses TRBV9 with TRBJ2-1, with D hard to call. Germline CDR1 reads SGDLS; CDR2 reads YYNGEE. Trimming took off 6 bases at V and 15 bases at J, with 19 bases between the two ends. The CDR3 consists of 12 residues. The CDR3 region has the DNA TGTGCCAGCACCAGTGTTGGCGACTGGCTGTTCTTC. As protein: CASTSVGDWLFF.

This clonotype was counted ten times or more. The chain links TRBV20-1 to TRBJ1-1, with 7 bases aligning to TRBD1. The CDR3 sequence is 13 residues long. The V and J ends lost 6 bases and 2 bases, in that order; junction bases with no gene match: 6. Germline V lookup: CDR1 DFQATT, CDR2 SNEGSKA (reference sequence). The CDR3 here is CSAIQGGNTEAFF. Written as DNA, the CDR3 is TGCAGTGCCATTCAGGGGGGTAACACTGAAGCTTTCTTT.

This clonotype was recorded many times. V usage is TRBV28 and J usage is TRBJ1-2; TRBD1 aligns across 12 bases. Trimming at V came to 2 bases and at J to 5 bases, leaving 15 bases not matched to a gene. Germline CDR1 is MDHEN and CDR2 is SYDVKM. This CDR3 contains 19 residues. CDR3 sequence (DNA): TGTGCCAGCAGTTTAGACCCCGGGACAGGGGGCGCGTTGAGGTATGGCTACACCTTC. It is translated as CASSLDPGTGGALRYGYTF.

The V call is TRBV6-1, the J call TRBJ1-3; unclear D gene. The V gene's germline CDR1 is MNHNS and CDR2 SASEGT. Trimming took 4 bases from V and 0 from J, leaving 7 bases between them. The CDR3 is 14 amino acids. In DNA, the CDR3 is TGTGCCAGCAGTGTAGTCACCTCTGGAAACACCATATATTTT. Encoded protein: CASSVVTSGNTIYF.

This chain uses TRBV6-1 with TRBJ1-2; 9 bases agree with TRBD1. CDR3 length: 16 amino acids. In germline, CDR1 is MNHNS, CDR2 SASEGT. The J segment lost 1 base and the V segment lost 4 bases, leaving 7 bases of the junction unmatched. The CDR3 region is CASSAGTGRGNYGYTF. The CDR3 DNA sequence: TGTGCCAGCAGTGCCGGGACAGGGAGGGGTAACTATGGCTACACCTTC.

The chain uses TRBV6-1 and TRBJ1-5, with D perhaps TRBD1 (5 bases). In germline, CDR1 is MNHNS, CDR2 SASEGT. This CDR3 has 12 amino acids. Trimming took off 6 bases at V and 6 bases at J, with 9 bases between the two ends. The CDR3, as DNA: TGTGCCAGCAGCGGCCAGGGTCAGCCCCAGCATTTT. Translation: CASSGQGQPQHF.

J is TRBJ1-1 and V is TRBV5-6, with 7 bases fitting TRBD1. The CDR3 contains 16 residues. V lost 4 bases and J lost 3; bases outside the gene matches: 12. Germline V gene lookup returns CDR1 SGHDT and CDR2 YYEEEE. The CDR3 region has the DNA TGTGCCAGCAGCCGTCCTCTGGGACAGCAAGACACTGAAGCTTTCTTT. Its protein product is CASSRPLGQQDTEAFF.

The gene calls are TRBV28 and TRBJ2-1; possible D gene TRBD2, 6 bases. Germline lookup yields CDR1 MDHEN and CDR2 SYDVKM. The CDR3 spans 15 residues. The ends were cut back, 3 bases at V and 5 bases at J, with 14 bases in the middle. CDR3 loop: CASSLGGTGNNEQFF. The CDR3, as DNA: TGTGCCAGCAGTTTGGGCGGGACCGGGAACAATGAGCAGTTCTTC.

The J gene is TRBJ2-2, the V gene TRBV10-3; no reliable D call. Germline V gives CDR1 ENHRY, CDR2 SYGVKD. The CDR3 loop spans 13 amino acids. The V end lost 8 bases, the J end lost 1 base, and 8 bases lay between the germline ends. Here the CDR3 DNA reads TGTGCCATCGGCCCAGAGAACACCGGGGAGCTGTTTTTT. This translates into CAIGPENTGELFF.

This clonotype was detected many times. The chain links TRBV3-1 to TRBJ2-7; possibly TRBD1 for D (5 bases). The V and J ends lost 4 bases and 7 bases respectively, with 20 bases between them. Germline loops: CDR1 LGHDT, CDR2 YNNKEL (reference sequence). The CDR3 totals 15 residues. The CDR3 DNA sequence: TGTGCCAGCAGCCCCCGCTGGGGCACCTCCGGAGAGCAGTACTTC. This encodes CASSPRWGTSGEQYF.

This chain joins TRBV6-4 and TRBJ2-4; 8 nucleotides line up with TRBD1. The CDR3 is made up of 13 amino acids. Trimming took 6 bases from V and 3 from J; bases not matched to a gene: 1. Germline V gene data show CDR1 as MRHNA and CDR2 as SNTAGT. The CDR3 here is CASSDRGKNIQYF. Written as DNA, the CDR3 is TGTGCCAGCAGCGACAGGGGCAAAAACATTCAGTACTTC.

This clonotype has at least ten counts. The chain carries TRBV28 and TRBJ2-1; TRBD2 matches 12 bases. CDR1 is MDHEN and CDR2 is SYDVKM in the germline V gene. J lost 13 bases, V lost 2 bases, and 15 bases had no gene match. The CDR3 loop spans 17 amino acids. CDR3 protein: CASSLRGRGLAGSPQFF. CDR3 coding DNA: TGTGCCAGCAGTTTAAGGGGGCGGGGACTAGCGGGTTCCCCTCAGTTCTTC.